This TCR beta chain was documented in a study of blood T cell repertoires in COVID-19. The CDR3 covers 14 residues. Germline values: CDR1 SGHAT, CDR2 FQDESV (reference sequence). V was trimmed by 3 bases and J by 3 bases, leaving 12 bases between them. As processed by the authors: Estimates of nucleated cell counts were drawn from the amplification of reference gene primers. The table came from immunoSEQ multiplex PCR; TCRdb's copy has only in-frame clones and leaves some out. The DNA was the basis for D and trimming; V, J and clone size are from that table. The data contain 120,000 or so clones, 83% of them singletons.

The V gene is TRBV11-1, the J gene TRBJ2-7, with D maybe TRBD2 (6 bases). What was sequenced was peripheral blood. This TCR was sampled from an older man with active or convalescent COVID-19. CDR3 residues: CASSFGGDFYEQYF. The CDR3 nucleotides read TGTGCCAGCAGCTTTGGAGGGGATTTCTACGAGCAGTACTTC. Full variable domain (missing parts from reference TRBV11-1 and TRBJ2-7): EAEVAQSPRYKITEKSQAVAFWCDPISGHATLYWYRQILGQGPELLVQFQDESVVDDSQLPKDRFSAERLKGVDSTLKIQPAELGDSAMYLCASSFGGDFYEQYFGPGTRLTVT.